Sequencing of this T cell receptor beta chain was carried out in a study of cytomegalovirus exposure and HLA in healthy donors. Study-wide background: The 120 validation repertoires, a later analysis reported, used the same platform as the roughly 700 repertoires from the first cohort.

Study results and limitations: In vitro experiments confirmed that a few CMV-associated chains were specific for CMV antigens.

CDR3 size: 15 residues. Trimming left V 0 bases short and J 2 bases short, with 8 bases between. The germline CDR1 and CDR2 sequences are MRHNA and SNTAGT. TCRdb's copy holds only in-frame clones and misses some; the assay was immunoSEQ multiplex PCR. The sample consists of about 49,000 clones, roughly nine tenths of them appearing once. Donors were drawn from the approximately 120-subject validation cohort, separate from the roughly 610-subject first cohort. This clone was found once. Its antigen is currently unknown. The clonotype comes from a man younger than 35 in good health and CMV-seronegative. Sample: PBMCs. This sequence joins TRBV6-4 and TRBJ2-1, with D perhaps matching TRBD2 (6 bases). The CDR3 DNA reads TGTGCCAGCAGTGACTCTAGCGGAGCCTACAATGAGCAGTTCTTC. Amino acids: CASSDSSGAYNEQFF.